This T cell receptor (beta chain) was obtained from a study of human T cells and chemical hapten exposure. Across the study: Patients' scalps got diphenylcyclopropenone weekly throughout the roughly 23-week study.

TCRdb analysed the RACE reads with MiXCR anew, one entry per CDR3 protein. This sample carries 300,000 to 450,000 distinct CDR3 sequences, roughly 4.6% of them seen once, and the ten largest clones take 2.6%. Time point denoted: pre-sensitization, week 0. Regarding treatment: therapeutic diphenylcyclopropenone sensitization with weekly scalp DPC. Germline values: CDR1 KGHSH, CDR2 LQKENI. Trimming removed 2 bases at V and 3 bases at J, with 8 bases between. This CDR3 is built from 14 residues. This clonotype was counted between two and nine times. The TCR originated in a woman in her forties or fifties with alopecia areata. Some clones in this sample may be carry-over from other donors' samples. The chain combines TRBV18 with TRBJ1-5; no definite D call. Sequenced material: whole blood, taken in connection with sensitization to the hapten diphenylcyclopropenone (DPC). The CDR3 DNA sequence: TGTGCCAGCTCACCATTCGGTCTCAATCAGCCCCAGCATTTT. Translated, it gives CASSPFGLNQPQHF.